This T cell receptor (beta chain) was identified during a study of beta chain features in type 1 diabetes (dated by TCRdb to the late 2010s). Broadly, across the study: No differences in mean age, gender distribution, total cell number or subset yield were found between patients and healthy donors. Across all samples, about 110 million sorted cells were examined, and cell number per subset correlated strongly with RNA yield. In the study, TCRB repertoires of sorted circulating CD4+ T cell subsets from recently diagnosed type 1 diabetes patients were compared with those of matched healthy donors. Regulatory and stem cell-like memory subsets were isolated from only 8 patients and about eight healthy donors, whereas naive and central memory subsets came from all 30 or so donors.

Findings and caveats that apply to the study as a whole: Type 1 diabetes patients showed a moderate but significant shortening of TCRB CDR3 length in all four CD4+ subsets. Naive, central memory and regulatory TCRB repertoires appeared to be more similar among patients than among healthy donors. Fewer insertions and more nucleotide deletions at VDJ recombination sites were observed in patients with type 1 diabetes, implying thymic rearrangement abnormalities. PCR might favor shorter templates, but patient and control samples were amplified and corrected together, so any skew would affect both groups equally. Because cDNA was sequenced instead of genomic DNA, highly expressing activated cells could be over-represented, though the groups showed no difference in activation or CD3 levels. Because the HLA sub-analyses included only small numbers of individuals, any influence of HLA type on TCRB rearrangement was left unresolved.

The CDR3 contains 14 residues, cysteine and phenylalanine counted. The CDR3 DNA has 42 bases and is translated from base 1. According to the germline V gene, CDR1 reads MGHRA and CDR2 reads YSYEKL. V is cut by 4 bases and J by 5 bases, and the space between the germline ends is 12 bases. From each donor, a single peripheral blood sample of around 120 mL on average was drawn into heparinised tubes. A BD FACSAria II and a panel including CD45RO, CCR7, CD25, CD127, CD95 and CD27 were used to sort naive, central memory, regulatory and stem cell-like memory CD4+ T cells. A purity above 95% was achieved for all sorted populations. PBMCs were separated immediately by Lymphoprep density gradient centrifugation and were stained directly, without being cultured. So that batch effects would be minimized, each experiment stained and sorted samples in pairs, pairing one healthy donor with one patient. All of the isolated RNA was reverse transcribed with the High Capacity cDNA Reverse Transcription Kit, so expressed TCRB transcripts were sequenced. Deep immunoSEQ sequencing was applied to naive, central memory and regulatory T cell samples, giving an average of approximately 4 million total reads per sample. Sorted cells were lysed in RLT buffer, and RNA was extracted using DNase-treated RNeasy Micro or Mini kits according to cell number. Each cell subset was processed on its own to prevent cross-contamination, while patient and healthy donor samples were processed together. The immunoSEQ multiplex PCR was used to amplify TCRB sequences from cDNA, generating 87-bp fragments that spanned the CDR3 region. Sequencing of the amplicons was done on the Illumina HiSeq platform. Per the source publication's procedure: PCR bias was computationally corrected using synthetic template baselines, reads within Hamming distance 2 were collapsed, and singletons that could not be merged were discarded. By aligning reads against IMGT, V, D and J genes, CDR3 length, and insertions or deletions at six rearrangement sites were assigned. Within each subset, clonotype counts were normalized to sorted cell number, and only after that were true diversity and Gini coefficients computed with the tcR R package. Repertoire sharing was quantified using the overlap coefficient calculated on TCRB nucleotide sequences. Out-of-frame TCRB sequences from naive cells were analyzed to stand in for the pre-selection repertoire. TCRdb took this table from immuneACCESS and kept in-frame rearrangements with V and J called. Such tables lack part of the clones; where checked against another copy, unresolved V genes explain under half of the gap, and the rest is unexplained. The V and J calls and clone size are taken from that table; D and trimming were inferred from the DNA. The sample contains roughly 230,000 clones, about a tenth of them found a single time. The biggest ten clones account for around 0.017% of the sample.

This clone turned up a few times. Its antigen specificity is not known. No much larger clone is present one base from it, and per-base qualities are unavailable. Sequenced sample: naive CD4+ T cells from blood. In light of the paper, this sample's cell subset or site label describes: true naive CD4+ T cells. The chain couples TRBV4-1 to TRBJ1-5, and the D gene may be TRBD1, 5 bases matching. This receptor was taken from a young man with type 1 diabetes. The DNA sequence reads TGCGCCAGCAGCCTCAGACAGCTCGATCAGCCCCAGCATTTT. This translates into CASSLRQLDQPQHF.